Listed here is a single TCR beta chain. Its cognate antigen is unknown. The treatment here: roughly 18 received Ad26.COV2.S at low or high dose, single or two shots; about 5 received placebo; per-sample allocation not given. The samples were gathered on day 63 after the first injection of vaccine or placebo. Donation came from an adult in Boston who was aged 18-55 years. This sample is part of a study of Ad26.COV2.S vaccination and SARS-CoV-2 variants. Study-level findings and limits: Placebo recipients trailed vaccine recipients in spike-specific TCR breadth.

Only in-frame clones appear in the TCRdb table, and some are missing; sequencing was by immunoSEQ multiplex PCR. The sample has over 400,000 clones; less than 95% are singletons. CDR1 SGHVS and CDR2 FQNEAQ come from the germline V gene. The V gene lost 5 bases and the J gene lost 0 bases, with 13 bases spanning the gap. This CDR3 has 15 residues. The chain recombines TRBV7-8 with TRBJ1-1, with D possibly being TRBD1 (6 bases). This TCR was sampled from a person aged 18 to 59 who received the Ad26.COV2.S COVID-19 vaccine or a placebo. The sample was peripheral blood, taken in a trial of Ad26.COV2.S vaccine versus placebo. The CDR3 DNA reads as TGTGCCAGCAGCCCCGATGGGGACATGAACACTGAAGCTTTCTTT. As protein: CASSPDGDMNTEAFF.